The entry below describes one T cell receptor (beta chain). CDR1 and CDR2 from the germline V gene are MNHNS and SASEGT. This CDR3 region has 15 residues. Losses at the gene ends were 2 bases for V and 3 bases for J; bases not matched to a gene: 3. These data are taken from a study of blood T cell repertoires in COVID-19. As for the study in general: Acute-phase and convalescent COVID-19 samples originated in the United States, Italy and Spain.

The authors' processing: It was from reference gene primer amplification that nucleated cell counts were estimated. TCRdb's table, derived via immunoSEQ multiplex PCR, lists solely in-frame clones and lacks some. The D gene and trimming were derived from the DNA, and the V and J assignments and clone size from that table. The table includes 95,000 to 120,000 clones, approximately 85% detected once. The sequence came from a human donor in a cohort sampled during active COVID-19. The chain has TRBV6-1 and TRBJ2-2; 7 positions agree with TRBD1. The sequencing sample was made of peripheral blood. CDR3 sequence reads: CASSESTGDTGELFF. CDR3 nucleotide sequence: TGTGCCAGCAGTGAAAGCACAGGGGACACCGGGGAGCTGTTTTTT.